These 19 T cell receptor beta chains were sequenced from one sample in a study of T cell repertoires in cytomegalovirus infection. These TCRs are of unknown antigen specificity. TCRdb re-called the reads through MiXCR, storing one row per CDR3 protein. The table records hundreds of thousands of distinct CDR3 sequences, 33% of them present only once. This material consisted of cultured PBMCs, taken from culture after CMV antigen stimulation. The receptors come from a human donor in good health (CMV status not recorded). Some clones in this sample may be carry-over from other donors' samples.

The CDR3, as DNA: TGTGCCAGCAGCCCGCCCGGTTTTAGCGGGAGCGGCAGCTCCTACGAGCAGTACTTC. Residues: CASSPPGFSGSGSSYEQYF. The V gene is TRBV7-2, the J gene TRBJ2-7; TRBD2 agrees at 9 bases. Per the germline V gene, CDR1 is SGHTA and CDR2 is FQGNSA. Losses at the gene ends were 5 bases for V and 0 bases for J; bases not matched to a gene: 17. CDR3 length: 19 residues. The full variable domain, its missing parts supplied by reference TRBV7-2 and TRBJ2-7, is GAGVSQSPSNKVTEKGKDVELRCDPISGHTALYWYRQSLGQGLEFLIYFQGNSAPDKSGLPSDRFSAERTGGSVSTLTIQRTQQEDSAVYLCASSPPGFSGSGSSYEQYFGPGTRLTVT.

V gene TRBV20-1 combines with J gene TRBJ1-1, with D hard to call. The CDR3 consists of 13 residues. Deletions cut 6 bases from V and 1 base from J, with 12 bases between. CDR1 is DFQATT, CDR2 SNEGSKA, per germline (reference sequence). The DNA of the CDR3 is TGCAGTGCAGAAGTCGACAAGAACACTGAAGCTTTCTTT. Translation: CSAEVDKNTEAFF.

This clonotype has just a few counts. The J gene is TRBJ1-1, the V gene TRBV28, with TRBD1 as a possible D gene (5 bases). V was shortened by 1 base and J by 3 bases, with 15 bases between the two germline ends. CDR3 length: 16 residues. Per germline, CDR1 MDHEN and CDR2 SYDVKM. The CDR3 DNA reads as TGTGCCAGCAGTTTATCGGCAGGGCTTTCGGACACTGAAGCTTTCTTT. Translation gives CASSLSAGLSDTEAFF.

The chain couples TRBV18 to TRBJ1-5; D uncertain. There are 16 residues in the CDR3. Deletions cut 5 bases from V and 0 bases from J, with 14 bases between. Germline lookup yields CDR1 KGHSH and CDR2 LQKENI. CDR3 sequence reads: CASSSTPDGSNQPQHF. CDR3 DNA: TGTGCCAGCTCATCTACCCCGGACGGTAGCAATCAGCCCCAGCATTTT.

This clonotype was seen at least ten times. The rearrangement joins TRBV7-6 to TRBJ2-1; no definite D call. There are 14 residues in the CDR3. V lost 2 bases and J lost 10, with 15 bases in between. CDR1 is SGHVS and CDR2 is FNYEAQ in the germline V gene. CDR3 sequence: CASSLLLVASEQFF. CDR3 bases: TGTGCCAGCAGCTTATTATTAGTCGCGTCGGAGCAGTTCTTC.

The V and J genes are TRBV5-1 and TRBJ2-1; D may correspond to TRBD1 or TRBD2 (6 bases each). CDR1 is SGHRS and CDR2 is YFSETQ in the germline V gene. This CDR3 has 16 amino acids. Trimming took 0 bases from V and 0 from J, leaving 10 bases between them. CDR3 loop: CASSLAGDTSYNEQFF. The DNA for the CDR3 is TGCGCCAGCAGCTTGGCGGGGGACACCTCCTACAATGAGCAGTTCTTC.

V gene TRBV6-5 combines with J gene TRBJ1-1; no clear D. Germline values: CDR1 MNHEY, CDR2 SVGAGI. The CDR3 covers 11 residues. V lost 8 bases to trimming and J lost 5 bases, with 9 bases between them. In nucleotides, the CDR3 is TGTGCCAGCTTGGAGAATACTGAAGCTTTCTTT. It translates to CASLENTEAFF.

The CDR3 DNA is TGTGCCAGCCAAACCTCCGGGACAGGCGTTTTAGTGACCCAGTACTTC. Translation: CASQTSGTGVLVTQYF. The V call is TRBV7-2, the J call TRBJ2-5; 8 bases line up with TRBD1. The CDR3 loop spans 16 amino acids. The V and J ends lost 8 bases and 7 bases, in that order; junction bases with no gene match: 18. CDR1 SGHTA and CDR2 FQGNSA come from the germline V gene.

V gene TRBV5-1 combines with J gene TRBJ2-2; D remains ambiguous. Germline assignment: CDR1 SGHRS and CDR2 YFSETQ. V was clipped by 3 bases and J by 7 bases, with 10 bases between them. The CDR3 sequence is 13 residues long. The chain's CDR3 is CASSSSAVGELFF. For the CDR3, the DNA is TGCGCCAGCAGCTCGTCGGCGGTCGGGGAGCTGTTTTTT. Looking up the rest from reference TRBV5-1 and TRBJ2-2 gives the full variable domain: KAGVTQTPRYLIKTRGQQVTLSCSPISGHRSVSWYQQTPGQGLQFLFEYFSETQRNKGNFPGRFSGRQFSNSRSEMNVSTLELGDSALYLCASSSSAVGELFFGEGSRLTVL.

The chain combines TRBV28 with TRBJ2-3; 7 nucleotides match TRBD1. The germline gives CDR1 MDHEN, CDR2 SYDVKM. After removal of 3 bases from V and 2 bases from J, the junction contained 5 bases not matched to a gene. The CDR3 runs 15 residues. The CDR3 protein is CASSFGDRDTDTQYF. CDR3 nucleotide sequence: TGTGCCAGCAGTTTTGGGGACAGAGACACAGATACGCAGTATTTT. The entire variable domain, with the rest obtained from reference TRBV28 and TRBJ2-3, is as follows: DVKVTQSSRYLVKRTGEKVFLECVQDMDHENMFWYRQDPGLGLRLIYFSYDVKMKEKGDIPEGYSVSREKKERFSLILESASTNQTSMYLCASSFGDRDTDTQYFGPGTRLTVL.

This clonotype was detected only a few times. The chain joins TRBV7-6 to TRBJ1-2; 8 bases line up with TRBD1. The germline V gene encodes CDR1 SGHVS and CDR2 FNYEAQ. V was clipped by 5 bases and J by 6 bases; unmatched bases: 11. CDR3 size: 15 residues. CDR3 amino acids: CASSPGRDRFNGYTF. DNA for the CDR3: TGTGCCAGCAGCCCGGGACGGGACAGGTTTAATGGCTACACCTTC.

The chain joins TRBV2 to TRBJ2-3; 9 bases are shared with TRBD1. The length of the CDR3 is 14 residues. The V gene end was trimmed by 6 bases and the J gene end by 5 bases; junction bases not matched to a gene: 6. CDR1 and CDR2 (germline): SNHLY, FYNNEI. CDR3: CASRRTGERDTQYF. The CDR3 coding sequence is TGTGCCAGCAGGAGGACAGGGGAGAGAGATACGCAGTATTTT.

V usage is TRBV2 and J usage is TRBJ1-1, with D uncertain. The CDR3 loop spans 13 amino acids. Per the germline V gene, CDR1 is SNHLY and CDR2 is FYNNEI. V shed 2 bases and J shed 6 bases, with 10 bases lying between them. The CDR3 nucleotides read TGTGCCAGCAGTGAAAACAGACGCTCTGAAGCTTTCTTT. Protein product: CASSENRRSEAFF. The whole variable domain, filled in from reference TRBV2 and TRBJ1-1, reads EPEVTQTPSHQVTQMGQEVILRCVPISNHLYFYWYRQILGQKVEFLVSFYNNEISEKSEIFDDQFSVERPDGSNFTLKIRSTKLEDSAMYFCASSENRRSEAFFGQGTRLTVV.

This clonotype was counted between two and nine times. The chain combines TRBV7-2 with TRBJ2-7; no clear D gene. CDR1 SGHTA and CDR2 FQGNSA come from the germline V gene. This CDR3 comprises 14 residues. V dropped 2 bases and J dropped 0 bases, with 8 bases sitting between them. The CDR3 is CASSLFGPSYEQYF. The CDR3 bases are TGTGCCAGCAGCTTATTTGGACCCTCCTACGAGCAGTACTTC.

This chain joins TRBV7-2 and TRBJ2-7; the D is unclear. The CDR3 runs 16 residues. Germline-derived CDR1 and CDR2 are SGHTA and FQGNSA. V shed 2 bases and J shed 3 bases, with 17 bases lying between them. The CDR3 loop is CASSLLGKVGFYEQYF. The CDR3 DNA reads as TGTGCCAGCAGCTTATTGGGGAAAGTAGGCTTCTACGAGCAGTACTTC.

The chain links TRBV10-2 to TRBJ2-7; either TRBD1 or TRBD2 may supply D (5 bases each). Trimming stripped 2 bases from V and 5 bases from J, with 10 bases between. The V gene's germline CDR1 is WSHSY and CDR2 SAAADI. The CDR3 length is 13 residues. For the CDR3, the DNA is TGCGCCAGCAGTGAGGAGGGGTCCCACGAGCAGTACTTC. This translates into CASSEEGSHEQYF.

The rearrangement links TRBV11-2 to TRBJ1-3; D call uncertain. Germline V gene lookup returns CDR1 SGHAT and CDR2 FQNNGV. V was clipped by 6 bases and J by 0 bases, with 12 bases between them. The CDR3 loop spans 15 amino acids. The chain's CDR3 is CASSWRLSSGNTIYF. CDR3 bases: TGTGCCAGCAGTTGGAGACTTAGCTCTGGAAACACCATATATTTT.

This clonotype was detected a few times. The gene calls are TRBV20-1 and TRBJ1-6; no clear D gene. Germline V lookup: CDR1 DFQATT, CDR2 SNEGSKA (reference sequence). This CDR3 has 15 amino acids. Deletions cut 3 bases from V and 0 bases from J, with 9 bases between. The CDR3 bases are TGCAGTGCTAGGGAGTACAGCTCCTATAATTCACCCCTCCACTTT. This encodes CSAREYSSYNSPLHF.

The chain carries TRBV19 and TRBJ2-6; D is ambiguous. The CDR3 spans 13 residues. V was shortened by 1 base and J by 3 bases, with 1 base between the two germline ends. Germline V gene data show CDR1 as LNHDA and CDR2 as SQIVND (reference sequence). The CDR3 reads CASSIGGANVLTF. The DNA of the CDR3 is TGTGCCAGTAGTATAGGTGGGGCCAACGTCCTGACTTTC.